What follows are 9 T cell receptor beta chains derived from one specimen sequenced in a study of T cell changes during pregnancy in multiple sclerosis. Method: immunoSEQ multiplex PCR; TCRdb's copy keeps in-frame clones and lacks some. The sample holds around 110,000 clones; about 89% are singletons and the top ten take roughly 1.5%. Sequenced material: peripheral blood, taken before pregnancy. The receptors shown here come from a female donor with multiple sclerosis, enrolled in a pregnancy study.

This clone was found a few times. The rearrangement joins TRBV4-1 to TRBJ1-2, with TRBD1 matching over 7 bases. Germline V gene data show CDR1 as MGHRA and CDR2 as YSYEKL. There are 14 residues in the CDR3. The J segment lost 8 bases and the V segment lost 0 bases, leaving 6 bases of the junction unmatched. CDR3 in DNA: TGCGCCAGCAGCCAAGATAGAGGACAGGAAGGCTACACCTTC. Translated, it gives CASSQDRGQEGYTF.

V and J are TRBV29-1 and TRBJ2-7; no firm D call. Per the germline V gene, CDR1 is SQVTM and CDR2 is ANQGSEA. CDR3 length: 13 residues. The V end was cut by 5 bases, the J end by 4 bases, with 15 bases between. Written as DNA, the CDR3 is TGCAGCGTTCCGGGTGTCACCGAATACGAGCAGTACTTC. It codes for CSVPGVTEYEQYF.

The chain recombines TRBV28 with TRBJ1-5; no reliable D call. CDR1 is MDHEN, CDR2 SYDVKM, per germline. V gave up 5 bases and J gave up 1 base, with 18 bases separating them. The CDR3 is made up of 17 amino acids. The CDR3 DNA reads as TGTGCCAGCAGTCCCCATGAGGGTGGGGTAAGCAATCAGCCCCAGCATTTT. Translating it yields CASSPHEGGVSNQPQHF.

The chain carries TRBV6-1 and TRBJ1-2, with a possible D match to TRBD1 (6 bases). The germline V gene encodes CDR1 MNHNS and CDR2 SASEGT. V was shortened by 4 bases and J by 1 base, with 13 bases between the two germline ends. The CDR3 loop spans 15 amino acids. The chain's CDR3 is CASSVGDTINYGYTF. The CDR3 region has the DNA TGTGCCAGCAGTGTCGGGGACACGATTAACTATGGCTACACCTTC.

V is TRBV5-1 and J is TRBJ1-2; D possibly corresponds to TRBD1 (5 bases). The V gene's germline CDR1 is SGHRS and CDR2 YFSETQ. This CDR3 has 14 amino acids. V dropped 4 bases and J dropped 2 bases, with 12 bases sitting between them. The CDR3 sequence is CASSQDGGNYGYTF. CDR3 nucleotide sequence: TGCGCCAGCAGCCAAGATGGGGGGAACTATGGCTACACCTTC.

The chain uses TRBV28 and TRBJ2-5; 11 bases are shared with TRBD1. The CDR3 is 16 residues long. Germline V CDR1 and CDR2: MDHEN, SYDVKM. The trim removed 5 bases at V and 5 bases at J, leaving 10 bases unmatched. DNA of the CDR3: TGTGCCAGCAGTACTCCACGGACAGGGGGCCGGGAGACCCAGTACTTC. It specifies CASSTPRTGGRETQYF.

The chain is built from TRBV30 and TRBJ2-3, with a tentative D call TRBD2 (5 bases). This CDR3 comprises 13 residues. Deletions cut 2 bases from V and 6 bases from J, with 12 bases between. Germline CDR1 GTSNPN, CDR2 SVGIG (reference sequence). Written as DNA, the CDR3 is TGTGCCTGGAGTTCATCTAGCCCGGATACGCAGTATTTT. Encoded protein: CAWSSSSPDTQYF. Based on the CDR3 plus reference TRBV30 and TRBJ2-3, the full variable domain is SQTIHQWPATLVQPVGSPLSLECTVEGTSNPNLYWYRQAAGRGLQLLFYSVGIGQISSEVPQNLSASRPQDRQFILSSKKLLLSDSGFYLCAWSSSSPDTQYFGPGTRLTVL.

This chain links TRBV30 with TRBJ2-2; 8 nucleotides align to TRBD2. Germline assignment: CDR1 GTSNPN and CDR2 SVGIG (reference sequence). The CDR3 covers 14 residues. V shed 2 bases, J shed 6 bases, and the junction held 5 bases outside the gene matches. In DNA, the CDR3 is TGTGCCTGGAGTCCCCAACTAGCGGCCGGGGAGCTGTTTTTT. Its protein product is CAWSPQLAAGELFF.

The V gene is TRBV4-1, the J gene TRBJ1-6; no reliable D call. The V end was cut by 0 bases, the J end by 0 bases, with 9 bases between. The CDR3 contains 17 residues. Germline CDR1 and CDR2: MGHRA and YSYEKL. CDR3 region: CASSQEGYSSYNSPLHF. The CDR3 DNA reads TGCGCCAGCAGCCAAGAGGGTTACAGCTCCTATAATTCACCCCTCCACTTT.